Below, 11 T cell receptor beta chains from the same sample are listed, as sequenced in a study of vaccination effects on CD4 cells after COVID-19. Isolation of CD4+ T cells took place after approximately 10 days of culture. The assay was immunoSEQ multiplex PCR, and TCRdb's table has in-frame clones only and misses some. The table shows around 40,000 clones, with about 65% occurring only once. Antigen specificity for these receptors is unknown. The material was CD4+ T cells from PBMCs cultured without peptide, obtained before COVID-19 vaccination. The receptor source for this set is a human donor who received a COVID-19 vaccine.

This chain uses TRBV30 with TRBJ1-2; 8 bases map to TRBD1. The CDR3 contains 13 residues. Trimming took 5 bases from V and 4 from J; bases not matched to a gene: 6. Germline V CDR1 and CDR2: GTSNPN, SVGIG (reference sequence). The CDR3 DNA reads as TGTGCCTGGGGGGGACAGGACTCCTATGGCTACACCTTC. Amino acid sequence: CAWGGQDSYGYTF. Variable domain in full (rest from reference TRBV30 and TRBJ1-2): SQTIHQWPATLVQPVGSPLSLECTVEGTSNPNLYWYRQAAGRGLQLLFYSVGIGQISSEVPQNLSASRPQDRQFILSSKKLLLSDSGFYLCAWGGQDSYGYTFGSGTRLTVV.

This chain connects TRBV11-2 to TRBJ2-3; 10 bases map to TRBD2. V trimming: 1 base; J trimming: 4 bases; junction bases outside the gene matches: 5. The CDR3 extends over 16 amino acids. Per the germline V gene, CDR1 is SGHAT and CDR2 is FQNNGV. The CDR3 DNA reads TGTGCCAGCAGCTTAGGTCTAGCGGGGGCCCCAGATACGCAGTATTTT. It translates to CASSLGLAGAPDTQYF.

The chain joins TRBV5-1 to TRBJ2-3; 9 nucleotides agree with TRBD2. The CDR3 runs to 16 residues. Unmatched junction bases numbered 6, after V lost 0 bases and J lost 4 bases. Germline V gives CDR1 SGHRS, CDR2 YFSETQ. The CDR3 DNA is TGCGCCAGCAGCTTGGTTGGCGGGGGGGCCCCAGATACGCAGTATTTT. This sequence encodes CASSLVGGGAPDTQYF.

This chain uses TRBV10-3 with TRBJ1-1; D is perhaps TRBD1 (5 bases). The germline V gene has CDR1 ENHRY and CDR2 SYGVKD. The CDR3 contains 13 residues. With 0 bases removed from V and 3 bases from J, the gap between germline ends came to 5 bases. The CDR3 spells CAISESGDTEAFF. The CDR3 DNA follows: TGTGCCATCAGTGAGTCGGGGGACACTGAAGCTTTCTTT.

This clone was counted between two and nine times. V gene TRBV3-1 (or the pseudogene TRBV3-2) combines with J gene TRBJ1-4; 8 bases match TRBD1. The germline V gene encodes CDR1 LGHDT and CDR2 YNNKEL (reference sequence). Trimming took 9 bases from V and 7 from J; bases not matched to a gene: 4. This CDR3 is built from 12 residues. The CDR3 loop is CASTGTGEKLFF. The CDR3 bases are TGTGCCAGTACCGGGACAGGTGAAAAACTGTTTTTT.

The genes are TRBV27 and TRBJ1-2; 10 nucleotides line up with TRBD1. J was trimmed by 2 bases and V by 3 bases; bases with no gene match: 0. Germline V gene lookup returns CDR1 MNHEY and CDR2 SMNVEV (reference sequence). The CDR3 extends over 14 amino acids. The CDR3 nucleotides read TGTGCCAGCAGTTTGGGACAGGGGAACTATGGCTACACCTTC. Protein sequence: CASSLGQGNYGYTF.

The chain carries TRBV7-6 and TRBJ2-1; 12 nucleotides match TRBD2. Per germline, CDR1 SGHVS and CDR2 FNYEAQ. Trimming took 5 bases from V and 4 from J; bases not matched to a gene: 12. The CDR3 loop spans 18 amino acids. CDR3 nucleotides: TGTGCCAGCAGCCCCAGGACCCAGGGGACTAGCGGGTACAATGAGCAGTTCTTC. As protein: CASSPRTQGTSGYNEQFF.

The chain recombines TRBV6-5 with TRBJ2-7, with D possibly being TRBD1 (5 bases). Germline-derived CDR1 and CDR2 are MNHEY and SVGAGI. This CDR3 spans 15 amino acids. Trimming removed 0 bases from V and 1 base from J, with 10 bases in between. CDR3 protein: CASSYSIGDSYEQYF. CDR3 DNA sequence: TGTGCCAGCAGTTACTCGATAGGGGATTCCTACGAGCAGTACTTC.

The chain couples TRBV2 to TRBJ2-5, with TRBD2 as a possible D gene (6 bases). This CDR3 region has 13 residues. The V end lost 7 bases, the J end lost 4 bases, and 13 bases lay between the germline ends. The germline CDR1 and CDR2 sequences are SNHLY and FYNNEI. CDR3 coding DNA: TGTGCCAGCAACCTAGCGAGGGGAGAGACCCAGTACTTC. This codes for CASNLARGETQYF.

The V call is TRBV24-1, the J call TRBJ2-7; 7 nucleotides line up with TRBD1. CDR3 length: 15 residues. Trimming at V came to 6 bases and at J to 3 bases, leaving 10 bases not matched to a gene. Germline V gives CDR1 KGHDR, CDR2 SFDVKD. The CDR3 sequence is CATSPGQLTFYEQYF. CDR3 DNA: TGTGCCACCAGTCCGGGACAGCTGACTTTCTACGAGCAGTACTTC.

The J gene is TRBJ2-2, the V gene TRBV19; D is ambiguous. CDR1 and CDR2 from the germline V gene are LNHDA and SQIVND (reference sequence). V was trimmed by 7 bases and J by 4 bases, leaving 19 bases between them. This CDR3 spans 16 amino acids. CDR3: CASTPYVLSVTGELFF. CDR3 sequence (DNA): TGTGCCAGTACGCCGTACGTTTTGAGTGTCACCGGGGAGCTGTTTTTT.